Below, 8 T cell receptor beta chains from the same sample are listed, as sequenced in a study of blood T cell repertoires in COVID-19. Repertoires were generated with immunoSEQ multiplex PCR, while TCRdb's copy carries only in-frame clones and drops some. The profile shows 200,000 to 250,000 clones, 87% of them singletons. The sequencing input was peripheral blood. These TCRs come from a young man with active or convalescent COVID-19.

The chain carries TRBV9 and TRBJ2-1; 13 bases align to TRBD2. Trimming cost V 3 bases and J 7 bases; bases outside gene matches: 7. The CDR3 spans 16 residues. CDR1 and CDR2 (germline): SGDLS, YYNGEE. The CDR3 loop is CASSASGLAGVNEQFF. As DNA, the CDR3 is TGTGCCAGCAGCGCCTCAGGACTAGCGGGAGTGAATGAGCAGTTCTTC.

The genes are TRBV3-1 (or the pseudogene TRBV3-2) and TRBJ2-1, with TRBD2 identical over 7 bases. Germline V gene sequence: CDR1 LGHDT, CDR2 YNNKEL (reference sequence). The CDR3 is 14 residues long. Trimming took 2 bases from V and 4 from J; bases not matched to a gene: 2. DNA of the CDR3: TGTGCCAGCAGCCAACTAGCGGTATACAATGAGCAGTTCTTC. Encoded protein: CASSQLAVYNEQFF.

This chain links TRBV19 with TRBJ1-2; no definite D call. The V end was cut by 2 bases, the J end by 1 base, with 2 bases between. CDR1 is LNHDA, CDR2 SQIVND, per germline (reference sequence). This CDR3 is built from 12 residues. CDR3: CASSILNYGYTF. CDR3 DNA sequence: TGTGCCAGTAGTATACTTAACTATGGCTACACCTTC.

The chain carries TRBV3-1 (or the pseudogene TRBV3-2) and TRBJ2-5, with 9 bases identical to TRBD2. V gave up 0 bases and J gave up 7 bases; unmatched junction bases: 12. The CDR3 has 17 amino acids. CDR1 is LGHDT and CDR2 is YNNKEL in the germline V gene (reference sequence). The CDR3 here is CASSQDRVAGALGTQYF. CDR3 sequence (DNA): TGTGCCAGCAGCCAAGATAGGGTAGCGGGAGCCTTAGGGACCCAGTACTTC.

V usage is TRBV12-3 or TRBV12-4 and J usage is TRBJ1-1; D is uncertain. The CDR3 has 13 residues. Trimming shortened V by 6 bases and J by 5 bases, and 13 bases separated the two germline ends. The CDR3 region has the DNA TGTGCCAGCAGCTCCCGGTGGGAGACTGAAGCTTTCTTT. Protein: CASSSRWETEAFF.

The chain uses TRBV13 and TRBJ2-1, with 15 bases identical to TRBD2. The CDR3 runs 18 residues. Losses at the gene ends were 4 bases for V and 0 bases for J; bases not matched to a gene: 4. Germline-derived CDR1 and CDR2 are PRHDT and FYEKMQ (reference sequence). In nucleotides, the CDR3 is TGTGCCAGCAGCTCCCCGGGACTAGCGGGGGGCTCCTACAATGAGCAGTTCTTC. Translated, it gives CASSSPGLAGGSYNEQFF.

CDR3 coding DNA: TGTGCTAGTGGTTTGGGCGATGCGGGGGGGTCAGATACGCAGTATTTT. It codes for CASGLGDAGGSDTQYF. The V call is TRBV12-5, the J call TRBJ2-3; 9 bases fit TRBD2. The CDR3 has 16 residues. J was trimmed by 4 bases and V by 1 base; bases with no gene match: 6. In germline, CDR1 is LGHNT, CDR2 FRNRAP.

The V call is TRBV6-4, the J call TRBJ2-3; 13 bases map to TRBD2. The CDR3 consists of 16 residues. With V trimmed by 3 bases and J by 6 bases, 6 bases remained unmatched. Germline V gives CDR1 MRHNA, CDR2 SNTAGT. In DNA, the CDR3 is TGTGCCAGCAGTGAAGGACTAGCGGGAGCCGGGGATACGCAGTATTTT. This encodes CASSEGLAGAGDTQYF.